This T cell receptor beta chain comes out of a study of blood T cells in healthy people across ages. Together with a sample-barcoded 5' primer, a J-beta primer mix was included in a second PCR lasting about 7 to 12 cycles. Via MiXCR, TCRdb re-called the 5' RACE reads, giving one row per CDR3 protein. Of almost 550,000 distinct CDR3 sequences in the sample, 24% were seen once. Concerning this clonotype: With a much larger clone just one base away, this may be a read error. Since the CDR3 does not end with the conserved phenylalanine or tryptophan, this likely comes from a read error.

The CDR3 totals 14 residues. Germline V gives CDR1 LGHDT, CDR2 YNNKEL (reference sequence). Trimming removed 4 bases at V and 4 bases at J, with 12 bases between. A further study also used this sample, focusing on T cells of mothers and their children. From that report: Researchers report slightly higher, though non-significant, overlap in related mother-child pairs than in unrelated pairs.

The TCR was taken from a boy between 10 and 17 years old in good health. Sequenced: blood. V is TRBV3-1 and J is TRBJ2-3, with D possibly being TRBD2 (6 bases). The chain's CDR3 is CASSLISGPDTQYS. Written as DNA, the CDR3 is TGTGCCAGCAGCCTGATTAGCGGCCCAGATACGCAGTATTCT.